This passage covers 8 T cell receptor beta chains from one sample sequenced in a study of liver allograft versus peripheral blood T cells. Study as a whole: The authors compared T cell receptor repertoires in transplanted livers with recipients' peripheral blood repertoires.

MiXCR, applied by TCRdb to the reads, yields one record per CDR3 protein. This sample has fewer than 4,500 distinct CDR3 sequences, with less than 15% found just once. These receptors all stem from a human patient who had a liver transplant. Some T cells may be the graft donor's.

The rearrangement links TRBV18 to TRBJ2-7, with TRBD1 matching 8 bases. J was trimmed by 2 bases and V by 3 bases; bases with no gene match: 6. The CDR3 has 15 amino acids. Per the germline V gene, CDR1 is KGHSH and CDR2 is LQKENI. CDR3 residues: CASSPIGTGTYEQYF. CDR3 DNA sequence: TGTGCCAGCTCACCGATCGGGACAGGAACCTACGAGCAGTACTTC.

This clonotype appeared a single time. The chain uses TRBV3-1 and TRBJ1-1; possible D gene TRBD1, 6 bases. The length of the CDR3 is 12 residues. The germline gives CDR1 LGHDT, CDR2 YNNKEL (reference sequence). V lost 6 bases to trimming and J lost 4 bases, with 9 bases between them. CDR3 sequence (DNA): TGTGCCAGCAGACAGGGAGGCACTGAAGCTTTCTTT. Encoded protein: CASRQGGTEAFF.

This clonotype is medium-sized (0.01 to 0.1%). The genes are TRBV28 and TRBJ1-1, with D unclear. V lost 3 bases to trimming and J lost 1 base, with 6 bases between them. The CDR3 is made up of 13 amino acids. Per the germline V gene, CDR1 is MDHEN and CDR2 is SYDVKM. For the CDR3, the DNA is TGTGCCAGCAGTTTCCAGGAGAACACTGAAGCTTTCTTT. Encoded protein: CASSFQENTEAFF. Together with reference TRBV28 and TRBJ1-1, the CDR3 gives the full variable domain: DVKVTQSSRYLVKRTGEKVFLECVQDMDHENMFWYRQDPGLGLRLIYFSYDVKMKEKGDIPEGYSVSREKKERFSLILESASTNQTSMYLCASSFQENTEAFFGQGTRLTVV.

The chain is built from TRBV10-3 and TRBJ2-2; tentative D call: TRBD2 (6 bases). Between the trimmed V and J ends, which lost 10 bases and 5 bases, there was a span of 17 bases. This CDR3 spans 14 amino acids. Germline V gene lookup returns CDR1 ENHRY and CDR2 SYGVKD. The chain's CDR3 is CASTGASRTGELFF. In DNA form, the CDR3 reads TGTGCCAGCACGGGAGCTTCGAGAACCGGGGAGCTGTTTTTT.

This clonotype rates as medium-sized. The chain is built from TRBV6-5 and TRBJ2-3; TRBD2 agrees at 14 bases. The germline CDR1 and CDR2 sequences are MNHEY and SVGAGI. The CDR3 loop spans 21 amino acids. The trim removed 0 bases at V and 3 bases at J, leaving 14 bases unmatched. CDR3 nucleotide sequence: TGTGCCAGCAGTTACTCCCCCCCCTACGGGACTAGCGGGAGTAGGACAGATACGCAGTATTTT. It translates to CASSYSPPYGTSGSRTDTQYF.

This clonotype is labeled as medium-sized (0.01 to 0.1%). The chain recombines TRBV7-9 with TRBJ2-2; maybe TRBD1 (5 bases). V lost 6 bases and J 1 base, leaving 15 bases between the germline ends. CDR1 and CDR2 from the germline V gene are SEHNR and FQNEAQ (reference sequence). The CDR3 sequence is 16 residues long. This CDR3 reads CASSGAPNGNTGELFF. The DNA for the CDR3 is TGTGCCAGCAGTGGGGCTCCAAATGGGAACACCGGGGAGCTGTTTTTT.

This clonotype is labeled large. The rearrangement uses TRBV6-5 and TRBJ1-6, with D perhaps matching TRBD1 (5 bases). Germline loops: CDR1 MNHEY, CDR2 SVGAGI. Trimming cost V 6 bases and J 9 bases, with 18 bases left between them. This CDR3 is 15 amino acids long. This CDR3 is CASRPPRSGPSPLHF. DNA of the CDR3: TGTGCCAGCAGACCCCCCCGTTCGGGACCTTCACCCCTCCACTTT.

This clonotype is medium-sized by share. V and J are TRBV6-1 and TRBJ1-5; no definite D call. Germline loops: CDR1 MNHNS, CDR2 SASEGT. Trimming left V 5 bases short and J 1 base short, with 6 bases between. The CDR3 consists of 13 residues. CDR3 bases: TGTGCCAGCAGTTTGGGGAGCAATCAGCCCCAGCATTTT. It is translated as CASSLGSNQPQHF.